This T cell receptor beta chain was captured by sequencing in a study of cytomegalovirus exposure and HLA in healthy donors. Each donor was healthy, and each was a bone marrow donor. Concerning this clone: What it binds is not known.

Study-level results: Most TCRs appeared rarely, but some public TCRs recurred in many donors. In vitro experiments confirmed that a few CMV-associated chains were specific for CMV antigens. In a later analysis, V- and J-gene trimming of beta chains associated with a DCLRE1C missense variant, replicated independently.

Trimming stripped 3 bases from V and 1 base from J, with 9 bases between. Germline loops: CDR1 MGHRA, CDR2 YSYEKL. CDR3 size: 15 residues. It was with 60 Vbeta and 13 Jbeta primers that the PCR ran. Produced via immunoSEQ multiplex PCR; TCRdb's table is partial and in-frame only. Of about 170,000 clones in the sample, around 80% were seen once. The source of this sequence is a male donor in good health and CMV-seronegative. The rearrangement uses TRBV4-1 and TRBJ1-4; D is perhaps TRBD1 (6 bases). Sequencing input: PBMCs. CDR3 amino acids: CASSHEQGTNEKLFF. For the CDR3, the DNA is TGCGCCAGCAGCCACGAACAGGGAACTAATGAAAAACTGTTTTTT.